This TCR beta chain was sequenced in a study of shared clonotypes between healthy human individuals. Study summary: With ages of 18 to 49, the donors were a couple of women and three men. Each donor had three CD4 naive, three CD4 memory, two CD8 naive and one CD8 memory plate.

Worth noting for this clone: Its specificity is not known.

Germline V gene data show CDR1 as SGHAT and CDR2 as FQDESV (reference sequence). Trimming stripped 4 bases from V and 9 bases from J, with 10 bases between. The CDR3 extends over 12 amino acids. Broader study findings: Clonotypes shared by all four donors outscored non-shared clonotypes in generation probability. Naive subsets generally exceeded memory subsets in estimated richness.

The protocol was immunoSEQ multiplex PCR, while the TCRdb copy is restricted to in-frame clones and leaves out a portion. The profile shows over 2 million clones, roughly 90% of them singletons. Sequencing input: naive CD4+ T cells from PBMCs. Subset reported: CD45RA+ positively selected. This clonotype was sampled from a young man in good health. Some clones in this sample may be carry-over from other donors' samples. J is TRBJ2-1 and V is TRBV11-1; D is unresolved. In DNA form, the CDR3 reads TGTGCCAGCAGCTCTAACTGGGCTGAGCAGTTCTTC. This sequence encodes CASSSNWAEQFF.